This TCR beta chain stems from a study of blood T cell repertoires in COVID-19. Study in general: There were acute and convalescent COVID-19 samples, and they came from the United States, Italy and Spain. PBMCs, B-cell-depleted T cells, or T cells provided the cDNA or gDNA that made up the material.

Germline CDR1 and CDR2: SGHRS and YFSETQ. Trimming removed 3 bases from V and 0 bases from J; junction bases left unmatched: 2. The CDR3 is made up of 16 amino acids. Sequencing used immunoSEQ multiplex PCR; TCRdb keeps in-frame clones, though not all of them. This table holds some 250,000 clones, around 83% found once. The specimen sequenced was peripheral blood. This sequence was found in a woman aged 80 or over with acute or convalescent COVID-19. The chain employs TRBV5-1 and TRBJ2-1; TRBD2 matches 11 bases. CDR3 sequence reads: CASSSSGGNSYNEQFF. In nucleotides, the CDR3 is TGCGCCAGCAGCTCTAGCGGGGGGAACTCCTACAATGAGCAGTTCTTC.